Listed here are 23 T cell receptor beta chains from one sample, sequenced in a study of T cell responses to AZD1222 COVID-19 vaccine. Sequencing was performed with immunoSEQ multiplex PCR; in TCRdb, only in-frame clones are kept and a portion is missing. Seen here are some 180,000 clones, 80% to 95% observed once, and the top ten hold approximately 1.9%. The sequencing here drew on peripheral blood, taken 28 days after the second AZD1222 dose. The receptors originated from an adult who received the AZD1222 COVID-19 vaccine.

This clone was detected only a few times. The V call is TRBV27, the J call TRBJ2-2, with D perhaps being TRBD1 or TRBD2 (5 bases each). CDR3 length equals 13 residues. CDR1 and CDR2 from the germline V gene are MNHEY and SMNVEV (reference sequence). V was pared by 6 bases and J by 7 bases, with 12 bases between. The CDR3 DNA reads as TGTGCCAGCAGCCCGGGGCCCAGCGGGGAGCTGTTTTTT. Protein product: CASSPGPSGELFF.

The chain combines TRBV14 with TRBJ2-1, with 11 bases that match TRBD2. The CDR3 contains 15 residues. Germline lookup yields CDR1 SGHDN and CDR2 FVKESK. J gave up 4 bases and V 1 base, and 0 bases lay outside the gene matches. CDR3 loop: CASSQGTSGYNEQFF. The CDR3 DNA reads as TGTGCCAGCAGCCAAGGGACTAGCGGGTACAATGAGCAGTTCTTC.

CDR3 residues: CASRRELSTDTQYF. CDR3 DNA: TGTGCCAGTAGGAGGGAACTAAGCACAGATACGCAGTATTTT. V gene TRBV19 combines with J gene TRBJ2-3; D perhaps matches TRBD2 (5 bases). The V end was cut by 6 bases, the J end by 0 bases, with 10 bases between. Germline V gene lookup returns CDR1 LNHDA and CDR2 SQIVND (reference sequence). CDR3 length: 14 residues.

The chain carries TRBV19 and TRBJ2-2; D ambiguous. Germline V CDR1 and CDR2: LNHDA, SQIVND (reference sequence). The ends were cut back, 7 bases at V and 2 bases at J, with 8 bases in the middle. The CDR3 extends over 13 amino acids. CDR3 DNA: TGTGCCAGTACGGTCATCAACACCGGGGAGCTGTTTTTT. It translates to CASTVINTGELFF.

The V and J genes are TRBV5-4 and TRBJ2-3; D call uncertain. Germline CDR1 reads SGHNT; CDR2 reads YYREEE (reference sequence). CDR3 length equals 15 residues. The ends were cut back, 0 bases at V and 2 bases at J, with 10 bases in the middle. CDR3 sequence (DNA): TGTGCCAGCAGCTTGGATCAGTATATCACAGATACGCAGTATTTT. This gives the protein CASSLDQYITDTQYF. The variable domain in full, completed from reference TRBV5-4 and TRBJ2-3, reads ETGVTQSPTHLIKTRGQQVTLRCSSQSGHNTVSWYQQALGQGPQFIFQYYREEENGRGNFPPRFSGLQFPNYSSELNVNALELDDSALYLCASSLDQYITDTQYFGPGTRLTVL.

The genes are TRBV15 and TRBJ1-5; D gene uncertain. Germline CDR1 reads LNHNV; CDR2 reads YYDKDF (reference sequence). The CDR3 runs 15 residues. Trimming cost V 0 bases and J 7 bases, with 13 bases left between them. The CDR3 protein is CATSRDGSGSQPQHF. In DNA form, the CDR3 reads TGTGCCACCAGCAGAGATGGCTCGGGTTCGCAGCCCCAGCATTTT.

The V gene is TRBV3-1 (or the pseudogene TRBV3-2), the J gene TRBJ1-3; TRBD1 aligns across 10 bases. The CDR3 has 15 residues. Germline V gene data show CDR1 as LGHDT and CDR2 as YNNKEL (reference sequence). Trimming removed 3 bases from V and 2 bases from J; junction bases left unmatched: 1. The CDR3: CASSQDRGTGNTIYF. In nucleotides, the CDR3 is TGTGCCAGCAGCCAGGACAGGGGGACTGGAAACACCATATATTTT.

The chain is built from TRBV28 and TRBJ1-3, with D possibly TRBD1 on 6 matching bases. Deletions cut 10 bases from V and 4 bases from J, with 20 bases between. There are 15 residues in the CDR3. Germline CDR1 MDHEN, CDR2 SYDVKM. This chain's CDR3 is CATVPAGAEGNTIYF. CDR3 bases: TGTGCCACCGTTCCGGCGGGGGCGGAGGGAAACACCATATATTTT.

The chain joins TRBV6-5 to TRBJ1-6; D gene ambiguous. This CDR3 region has 13 residues. Germline values: CDR1 MNHEY, CDR2 SVGAGI. V gave up 5 bases and J gave up 6 bases, with 8 bases separating them. This chain's CDR3 is CASSTDGNSPLHF. CDR3 in DNA: TGTGCCAGCAGTACCGACGGTAATTCACCCCTCCACTTT.

V is TRBV19 and J is TRBJ1-6; D remains ambiguous. The CDR3 contains 13 residues. Germline assignment: CDR1 LNHDA and CDR2 SQIVND (reference sequence). The V end lost 5 bases, the J end lost 10 bases, and 12 bases lay between the germline ends. CDR3 region: CASSPAGGSPLHF. DNA of the CDR3: TGTGCCAGTAGTCCGGCAGGCGGGTCACCCCTCCACTTT.

The chain joins TRBV7-8 to TRBJ1-3; 9 bases line up with TRBD1. Trimming took 5 bases from V and 1 from J; bases not matched to a gene: 9. There are 17 residues in the CDR3. From germline, CDR1 is SGHVS and CDR2 FQNEAQ. CDR3 loop: CASSPEDRGPSGNTIYF. The CDR3 DNA is TGTGCCAGCAGCCCAGAGGACAGGGGCCCTTCTGGAAACACCATATATTTT.

The DNA of the CDR3 is TGTGCCAGCAGTTTTGGGGGGAACTCTGGAAACACCATATATTTT. The encoded protein is CASSFGGNSGNTIYF. The rearrangement uses TRBV27 and TRBJ1-3; the D gene is possibly TRBD1 (5 bases). CDR1 is MNHEY, CDR2 SMNVEV, per germline (reference sequence). The CDR3 runs to 15 residues. Trimming stripped 3 bases from V and 0 bases from J, with 9 bases between.

The chain uses TRBV19 and TRBJ2-4, with D tentatively TRBD2 (5 bases). This CDR3 is 17 amino acids long. Trimming pared 6 bases from V and 0 bases from J, leaving 18 bases between. Germline V CDR1 and CDR2: LNHDA, SQIVND (reference sequence). CDR3 sequence (DNA): TGTGCCAGTAGCCTAGAGGGTACCTCTTTAGCCAAAAACATTCAGTACTTC. Amino acid sequence: CASSLEGTSLAKNIQYF.

The chain joins TRBV19 to TRBJ1-6, with 7 bases aligning to TRBD1. The CDR3 contains 14 residues. Per the germline V gene, CDR1 is LNHDA and CDR2 is SQIVND (reference sequence). V was pared by 5 bases and J by 7 bases, with 5 bases of the junction left unmatched. The CDR3 sequence: CASSRGQKNSPLHF. The DNA of the CDR3 is TGTGCCAGTAGTCGGGGACAGAAGAATTCACCCCTCCACTTT. Complete variable domain (other parts from reference TRBV19 and TRBJ1-6): DGGITQSPKYLFRKEGQNVTLSCEQNLNHDAMYWYRQDPGQGLRLIYYSQIVNDFQKGDIAEGYSVSREKKESFPLTVTSAQKNPTAFYLCASSRGQKNSPLHFGNGTRLTVT.

The gene calls are TRBV12-3 or TRBV12-4 and TRBJ2-5; the D gene could be TRBD1 or TRBD2 (5 bases each). The CDR3 is 13 amino acids. The V gene lost 6 bases and the J gene lost 2 bases, with 10 bases spanning the gap. CDR3: CASRVWGQETQYF. DNA of the CDR3: TGTGCCAGCAGGGTGTGGGGGCAAGAGACCCAGTACTTC.

This clone was found a few times. The rearrangement uses TRBV6-5 and TRBJ2-2; D ambiguous. Germline lookup yields CDR1 MNHEY and CDR2 SVGAGI. The CDR3 runs 12 residues. Trimming stripped 8 bases from V and 5 bases from J, with 9 bases between. In DNA form, the CDR3 reads TGTGCCAGCCGGTCCGGGACCGGGGAGCTGTTTTTT. This encodes CASRSGTGELFF.

This chain links TRBV21-1 with TRBJ2-3; the DNA was not used to check the table's D call, TRBD2. TRBV21-1 is recorded as a pseudogene. This CDR3 has 18 amino acids. Here the CDR3 reads CASSGPTRSTRAPNTQYF. CDR3 DNA: TGTGCCAGCAGCGGCCCCACAAGAAGTACGAGGGCCCCGAATACGCAGTATTTT.

This chain joins TRBV5-1 and TRBJ2-1, with 9 bases matching TRBD1. The germline V gene has CDR1 SGHRS and CDR2 YFSETQ. Trimming removed 4 bases from V and 4 bases from J; junction bases left unmatched: 6. CDR3 length: 15 amino acids. For the CDR3, the DNA is TGCGCCAGCAGCCGAGGGACAGGGTTGTACAATGAGCAGTTCTTC. It specifies CASSRGTGLYNEQFF.

The chain uses TRBV19 and TRBJ2-7; TRBD2 aligns across 8 bases. There are 12 residues in the CDR3. Germline trimming cut 5 bases from V and 5 bases from J; bases unmatched to any gene: 2. Looked up from germline, CDR1 is LNHDA and CDR2 is SQIVND (reference sequence). The CDR3 spells CASSSGGDEQYF. CDR3 DNA: TGTGCCAGTAGTTCCGGGGGGGACGAGCAGTACTTC. The variable domain in full, with the rest retrieved from reference TRBV19 and TRBJ2-7, is DGGITQSPKYLFRKEGQNVTLSCEQNLNHDAMYWYRQDPGQGLRLIYYSQIVNDFQKGDIAEGYSVSREKKESFPLTVTSAQKNPTAFYLCASSSGGDEQYFGPGTRLTVT.

This clone was detected only once. The CDR3 sequence: CASSYANRPNGYTF. CDR3 nucleotide sequence: TGTGCCAGCAGTTACGCAAACAGGCCTAATGGCTACACCTTC. The V and J genes are TRBV6-2 or TRBV6-3 and TRBJ1-2; weak D call: TRBD1 (5 bases). Per germline, CDR1 MNHEY and CDR2 SVGEGT. CDR3 length equals 14 residues. The V end lost 2 bases, the J end lost 6 bases, and 13 bases lay between the germline ends.

The chain carries TRBV9 and TRBJ1-5; no firm D call. CDR1 and CDR2 from the germline V gene are SGDLS and YYNGEE. V was pared by 0 bases and J by 2 bases, with 12 bases between. The CDR3 has 16 amino acids. This CDR3 reads CASSVGPPEGNQPQHF. The CDR3 DNA reads TGTGCCAGCAGCGTAGGTCCCCCCGAGGGCAATCAGCCCCAGCATTTT.

This clone appeared once. Written as DNA, the CDR3 is TGCAGCGTTGATTCAAACAGGGCCCCCGGCGGGGACACCGGGGAGCTGTTTTTT. Translated, it gives CSVDSNRAPGGDTGELFF. J is TRBJ2-2 and V is TRBV29-1, with D perhaps given as TRBD1 or TRBD2 (6 bases each). Germline loops: CDR1 SQVTM, CDR2 ANQGSEA. V dropped 3 bases and J dropped 3 bases, with 23 bases sitting between them. This CDR3 spans 18 amino acids.

The chain joins TRBV19 to TRBJ1-1; D is uncertain. The CDR3 covers 11 residues. Trimming shortened V by 3 bases and J by 3 bases, and 2 bases separated the two germline ends. Germline loops: CDR1 LNHDA, CDR2 SQIVND (reference sequence). The DNA for the CDR3 is TGTGCCAGTAGTATCTACACTGAAGCTTTCTTT. It encodes CASSIYTEAFF.